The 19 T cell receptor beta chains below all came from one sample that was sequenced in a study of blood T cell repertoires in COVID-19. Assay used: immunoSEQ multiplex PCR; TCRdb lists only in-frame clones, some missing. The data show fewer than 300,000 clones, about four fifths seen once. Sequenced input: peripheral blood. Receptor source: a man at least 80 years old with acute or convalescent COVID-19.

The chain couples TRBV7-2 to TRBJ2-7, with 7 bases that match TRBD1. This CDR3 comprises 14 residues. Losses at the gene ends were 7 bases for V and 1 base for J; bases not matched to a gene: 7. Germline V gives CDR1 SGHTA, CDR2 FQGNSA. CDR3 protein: CASTSQGPSYEQYF. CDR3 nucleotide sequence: TGTGCCAGCACCTCACAGGGGCCTTCCTACGAGCAGTACTTC.

DNA of the CDR3: TGTGCCAGCAGTTCAGGGACAGCACAGACCAATCAGCCCCAGCATTTT. Translated: CASSSGTAQTNQPQHF. The genes are TRBV28 and TRBJ1-5; 7 bases map to TRBD1. This CDR3 comprises 16 residues. After removal of 4 bases from V and 3 bases from J, the junction contained 9 bases not matched to a gene. The germline V gene encodes CDR1 MDHEN and CDR2 SYDVKM.

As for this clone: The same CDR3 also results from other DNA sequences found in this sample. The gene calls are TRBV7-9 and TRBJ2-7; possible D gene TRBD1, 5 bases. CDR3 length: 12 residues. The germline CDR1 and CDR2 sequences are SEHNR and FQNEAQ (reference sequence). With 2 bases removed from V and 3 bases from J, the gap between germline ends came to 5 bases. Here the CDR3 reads CASSLQGYEQYF. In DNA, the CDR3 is TGTGCCAGCAGCTTACAGGGCTACGAGCAGTACTTC.

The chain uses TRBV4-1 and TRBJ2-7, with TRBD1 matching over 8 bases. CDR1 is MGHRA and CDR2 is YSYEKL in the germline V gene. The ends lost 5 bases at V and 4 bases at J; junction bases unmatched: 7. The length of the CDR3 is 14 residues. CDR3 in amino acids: CASSWATGEYEQYF. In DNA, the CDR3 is TGCGCCAGCAGCTGGGCGACAGGGGAGTACGAGCAGTACTTC.

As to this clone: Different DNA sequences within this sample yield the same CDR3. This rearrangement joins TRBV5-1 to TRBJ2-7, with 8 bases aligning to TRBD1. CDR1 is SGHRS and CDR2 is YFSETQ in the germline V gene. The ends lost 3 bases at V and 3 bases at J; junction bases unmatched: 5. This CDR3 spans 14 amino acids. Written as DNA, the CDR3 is TGCGCCAGCAGCTCCGGGACAGGCAACTACGAGCAGTACTTC. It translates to CASSSGTGNYEQYF. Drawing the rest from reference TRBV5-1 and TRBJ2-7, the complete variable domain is KAGVTQTPRYLIKTRGQQVTLSCSPISGHRSVSWYQQTPGQGLQFLFEYFSETQRNKGNFPGRFSGRQFSNSRSEMNVSTLELGDSALYLCASSSGTGNYEQYFGPGTRLTVT.

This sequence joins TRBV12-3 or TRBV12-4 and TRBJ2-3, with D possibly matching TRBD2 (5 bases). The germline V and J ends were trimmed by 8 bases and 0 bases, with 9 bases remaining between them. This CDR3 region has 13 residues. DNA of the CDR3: TGTGCCAGCCGGTCGGGAAGCACAGATACGCAGTATTTT. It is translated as CASRSGSTDTQYF.

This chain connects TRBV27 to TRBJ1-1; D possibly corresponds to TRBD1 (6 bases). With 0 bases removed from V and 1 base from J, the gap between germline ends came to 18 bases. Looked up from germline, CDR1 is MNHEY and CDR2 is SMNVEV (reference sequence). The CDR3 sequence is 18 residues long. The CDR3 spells CASSLSPGAGATNTEAFF. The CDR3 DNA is TGTGCCAGCAGTTTATCGCCCGGGGCAGGGGCAACGAACACTGAAGCTTTCTTT.

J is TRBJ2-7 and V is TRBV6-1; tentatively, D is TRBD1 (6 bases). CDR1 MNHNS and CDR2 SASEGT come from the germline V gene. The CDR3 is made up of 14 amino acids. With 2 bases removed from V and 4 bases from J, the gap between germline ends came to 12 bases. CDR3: CASSEQGGPYEQYF. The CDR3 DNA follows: TGTGCCAGCAGTGAACAAGGGGGTCCGTACGAGCAGTACTTC.

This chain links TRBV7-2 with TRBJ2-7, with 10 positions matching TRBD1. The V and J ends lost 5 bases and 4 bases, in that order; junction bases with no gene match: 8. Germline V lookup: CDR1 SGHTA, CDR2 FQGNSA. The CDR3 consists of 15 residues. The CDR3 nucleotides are TGTGCCAGCAGCATCCACGGGGACAGGGGATACGAGCAGTACTTC. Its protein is CASSIHGDRGYEQYF.

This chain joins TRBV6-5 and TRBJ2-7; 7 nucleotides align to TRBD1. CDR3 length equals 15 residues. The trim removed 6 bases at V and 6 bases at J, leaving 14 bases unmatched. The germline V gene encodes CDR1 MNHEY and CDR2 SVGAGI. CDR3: CASRVLTGMVGEQYF. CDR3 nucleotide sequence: TGTGCCAGCAGGGTTCTGACAGGGATGGTAGGCGAGCAGTACTTC.

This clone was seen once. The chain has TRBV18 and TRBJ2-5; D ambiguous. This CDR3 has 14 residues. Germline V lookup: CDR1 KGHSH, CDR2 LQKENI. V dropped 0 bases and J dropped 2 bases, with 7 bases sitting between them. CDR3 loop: CASSPPEKQETQYF. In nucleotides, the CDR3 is TGTGCCAGCTCACCACCGGAGAAACAAGAGACCCAGTACTTC.

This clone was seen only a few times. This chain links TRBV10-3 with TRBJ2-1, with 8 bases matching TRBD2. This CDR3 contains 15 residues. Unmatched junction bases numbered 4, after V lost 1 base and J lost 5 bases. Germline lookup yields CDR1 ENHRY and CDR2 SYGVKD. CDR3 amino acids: CAISEFLAGNNEQFF. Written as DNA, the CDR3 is TGTGCCATCAGTGAGTTTCTAGCGGGTAACAATGAGCAGTTCTTC.

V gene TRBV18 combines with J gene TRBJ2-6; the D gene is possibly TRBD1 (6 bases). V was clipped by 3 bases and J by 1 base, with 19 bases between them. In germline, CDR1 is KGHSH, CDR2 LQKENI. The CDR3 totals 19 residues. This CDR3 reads CASSPPVNREFSGANVLTF. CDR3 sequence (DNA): TGTGCCAGCTCACCCCCCGTGAACAGGGAGTTTTCTGGGGCCAACGTCCTGACTTTC.

Written as DNA, the CDR3 is TGTGCCAGCAGCTTAAGCGGGAGGCCGGACATTCAGTACTTC. It codes for CASSLSGRPDIQYF. The rearrangement uses TRBV7-3 and TRBJ2-4; 8 positions agree with TRBD2. Germline V lookup: CDR1 SGHTA, CDR2 FQGTGA. V gave up 1 base and J gave up 8 bases; unmatched junction bases: 4. This CDR3 has 14 residues.

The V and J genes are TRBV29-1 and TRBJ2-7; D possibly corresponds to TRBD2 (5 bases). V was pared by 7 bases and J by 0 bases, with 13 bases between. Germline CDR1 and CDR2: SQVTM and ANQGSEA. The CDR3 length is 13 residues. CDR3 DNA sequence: TGCAGCGCCTGCGATCTAGCCTCCTACGAGCAGTACTTC. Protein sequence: CSACDLASYEQYF.

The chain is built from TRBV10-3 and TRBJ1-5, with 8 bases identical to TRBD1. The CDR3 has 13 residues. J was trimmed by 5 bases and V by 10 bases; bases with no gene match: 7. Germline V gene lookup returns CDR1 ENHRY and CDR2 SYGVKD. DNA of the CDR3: TGTGCCACTGGGACAGGACCGGATCAGCCCCAGCATTTT. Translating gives CATGTGPDQPQHF.

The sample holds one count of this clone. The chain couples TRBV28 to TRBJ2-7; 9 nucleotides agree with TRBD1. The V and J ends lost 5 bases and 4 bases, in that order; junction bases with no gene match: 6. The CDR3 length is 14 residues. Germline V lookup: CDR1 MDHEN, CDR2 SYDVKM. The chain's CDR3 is CASSRTGDWYEQYF. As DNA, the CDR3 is TGTGCCAGCAGTCGGACAGGGGATTGGTACGAGCAGTACTTC. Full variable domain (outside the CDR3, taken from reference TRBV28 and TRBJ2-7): DVKVTQSSRYLVKRTGEKVFLECVQDMDHENMFWYRQDPGLGLRLIYFSYDVKMKEKGDIPEGYSVSREKKERFSLILESASTNQTSMYLCASSRTGDWYEQYFGPGTRLTVT.

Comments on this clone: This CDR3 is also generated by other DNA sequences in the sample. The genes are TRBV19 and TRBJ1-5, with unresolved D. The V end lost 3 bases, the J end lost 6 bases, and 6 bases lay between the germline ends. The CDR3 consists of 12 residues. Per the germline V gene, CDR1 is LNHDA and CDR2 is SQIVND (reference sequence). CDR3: CASSILSQPQHF. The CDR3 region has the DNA TGTGCCAGTAGTATCTTGAGTCAGCCCCAGCATTTT.

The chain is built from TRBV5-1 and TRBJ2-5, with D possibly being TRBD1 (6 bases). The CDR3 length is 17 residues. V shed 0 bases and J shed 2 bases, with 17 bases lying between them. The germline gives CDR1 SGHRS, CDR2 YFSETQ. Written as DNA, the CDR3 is TGCGCCAGCAGCTTGGCCGGTAGGGGGAACCCACAAGAGACCCAGTACTTC. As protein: CASSLAGRGNPQETQYF.